A single sample gave rise to the 28 T cell receptor beta chains below, sequenced in a study of spatial heterogeneity in lung cancer. In TCRdb, the 5' RACE reads were re-called with MiXCR into one record per CDR3 protein. In the table there are 100,000 to 110,000 distinct CDR3 sequences, 4.4% of which are singletons. No antigen is known for these receptors. Regarding the study as a whole: Mutation counts in tumors were tracked by counts of expanded intratumoral alpha and beta TCRs.

Indicated time point: sample taken at primary tumor resection. The sequencing used lung tumor tissue, collected at surgery. These receptors were taken from a male donor with early-stage non-small cell lung cancer.

This clonotype has a count of ten or more. The genes are TRBV18 and TRBJ2-3, with 10 positions matching TRBD2. The germline CDR1 and CDR2 sequences are KGHSH and LQKENI. The CDR3 is 16 amino acids. Trimming took 0 bases from V and 3 from J; bases not matched to a gene: 3. The CDR3 sequence: CASSPPASGSTDTQYF. CDR3 in DNA: TGTGCCAGCTCACCACCTGCTAGCGGGAGTACAGATACGCAGTATTTT.

This clonotype appeared a few times. The chain combines TRBV7-2 with TRBJ2-1; no clear D gene. The germline V and J ends were trimmed by 1 base and 12 bases, with 10 bases remaining between them. The germline V gene encodes CDR1 SGHTA and CDR2 FQGNSA. The CDR3 runs to 12 residues. CDR3 DNA: TGTGCCAGCAGCTTAGTGAGATTTTTGCAGTTCTTC. Protein: CASSLVRFLQFF.

This clonotype was seen ten or more times. This chain links TRBV27 with TRBJ1-4; D possibly corresponds to TRBD1 (6 bases). With 3 bases removed from V and 7 bases from J, the gap between germline ends came to 15 bases. This CDR3 comprises 15 residues. Per the germline V gene, CDR1 is MNHEY and CDR2 is SMNVEV (reference sequence). The CDR3 is CASSFSRGASEKLFF. The CDR3 DNA is TGTGCCAGCAGTTTTTCTAGGGGGGCTAGTGAAAAACTGTTTTTT. The full variable domain, completed using reference TRBV27 and TRBJ1-4, is EAQVTQNPRYLITVTGKKLTVTCSQNMNHEYMSWYRQDPGLGLRQIYYSMNVEVTDKGDVPEGYKVSRKEKRNFPLILESPSPNQTSLYFCASSFSRGASEKLFFGSGTQLSVL.

This clonotype has a count of ten or more. The chain uses TRBV2 and TRBJ2-5; possibly TRBD1 for D (6 bases). The CDR3 runs to 14 residues. The germline gives CDR1 SNHLY, CDR2 FYNNEI. V dropped 7 bases and J dropped 2 bases, with 14 bases sitting between them. This CDR3 reads CASTRGTQQETQYF. Here the CDR3 DNA reads TGTGCCAGCACCCGAGGGACACAACAAGAGACCCAGTACTTC.

The chain links TRBV20-1 to TRBJ1-6; D is perhaps TRBD1 (6 bases). The germline gives CDR1 DFQATT, CDR2 SNEGSKA (reference sequence). V was cut by 3 bases and J by 3 bases, with 12 bases left in between. The CDR3 totals 15 residues. For the CDR3, the DNA is TGCAGTGCTAGCCCCCCAGGGGTCTATAATTCACCCCTCCACTTT. This gives the protein CSASPPGVYNSPLHF.

This clonotype appeared many times. The V gene is TRBV28, the J gene TRBJ2-7; D not certain. This CDR3 region has 14 residues. The germline gives CDR1 MDHEN, CDR2 SYDVKM. V was cut by 7 bases and J by 1 base, with 14 bases left in between. CDR3 in DNA: TGTGCCAGCACCTACGGGTCGAGTTCCTACGAGCAGTACTTC. This translates into CASTYGSSSYEQYF.

The sample holds many counts of this clonotype. The chain joins TRBV6-6 to TRBJ1-2; D call uncertain. CDR1 is MNHNY and CDR2 is SVGAGI in the germline V gene (reference sequence). V shed 6 bases and J shed 3 bases, with 5 bases lying between them. The CDR3 runs to 11 residues. CDR3: CASRSDYGYTF. DNA of the CDR3: TGTGCCAGCAGATCTGACTATGGCTACACCTTC.

Many counts were recorded for this clonotype. The CDR3 protein is CASSHRLAAQETQYF. In DNA, the CDR3 is TGCGCCAGCAGCCACCGACTAGCGGCTCAAGAGACCCAGTACTTC. The rearrangement links TRBV5-1 to TRBJ2-5; 9 bases are shared with TRBD2. The CDR3 contains 15 residues. Germline V gene lookup returns CDR1 SGHRS and CDR2 YFSETQ. V was pared by 4 bases and J by 2 bases, with 6 bases of the junction left unmatched.

This clonotype was counted ten times or more. This rearrangement joins TRBV2 to TRBJ2-3; D remains unclear. The CDR3 contains 13 residues. With 3 bases removed from V and 1 base from J, the gap between germline ends came to 5 bases. Germline V CDR1 and CDR2: SNHLY, FYNNEI. The CDR3 DNA sequence: TGTGCCAGCAGTGACCGAGGCACAGATACGCAGTATTTT. Translating it yields CASSDRGTDTQYF.

This clonotype was seen more than once but under ten times. The chain links TRBV4-1 to TRBJ2-5; no reliable D call. Germline V gives CDR1 MGHRA, CDR2 YSYEKL. Trimming removed 0 bases at V and 2 bases at J, with 16 bases between. The CDR3 extends over 17 amino acids. The CDR3 nucleotides are TGCGCCAGCAGCCAAGATCTTTCGATATGGAGACAAGAGACCCAGTACTTC. It specifies CASSQDLSIWRQETQYF.

The sample holds a few counts of this clonotype. J is TRBJ2-7 and V is TRBV6-5; either TRBD1 or TRBD2 may fit D (5 bases each). This CDR3 region has 15 residues. Germline assignment: CDR1 MNHEY and CDR2 SVGAGI. The DNA of the CDR3 is TGTGCAACCGGAAGGGCAGGGAGAATTCCAAGCGAGCAGTACTTC. This sequence encodes CATGRAGRIPSEQYF.

This clonotype was counted many times. This sequence joins TRBV12-3 or TRBV12-4 and TRBJ2-3; D remains ambiguous. This CDR3 region has 14 residues. V was cut by 5 bases and J by 2 bases, with 11 bases left in between. The CDR3 sequence is CASSKIGSTDTQYF. CDR3 in DNA: TGTGCCAGCAGTAAGATCGGATCCACAGATACGCAGTATTTT.

Points on this clonotype: One base away lies a much larger clone, so this may be a sequencing read error. The rearrangement links TRBV28 to TRBJ2-6, with D possibly being TRBD1 (5 bases). CDR1 is MDHEN and CDR2 is SYDVKM in the germline V gene. The CDR3 is 15 residues long. CDR3 amino acids: CASVPRLSGADVLTF. The CDR3 DNA reads TGTGCCAGCGTCCCCCGGTTATCTGGGGCCGACGTCCTGACTTTC.

This clonotype was detected many times. This chain connects TRBV20-1 to TRBJ2-3; D not certain. Germline CDR1 is DFQATT and CDR2 is SNEGSKA (reference sequence). Trimming took 6 bases from V and 6 from J, leaving 10 bases between them. This CDR3 has 11 residues. CDR3 nucleotides: TGCAGTGCCTACAACTGGGATACGCAGTATTTT. It yields the protein CSAYNWDTQYF.

This clonotype has a count of ten or more. The V and J genes are TRBV4-1 and TRBJ1-4, with a possible D match to TRBD1 (5 bases). CDR1 and CDR2 from the germline V gene are MGHRA and YSYEKL. This CDR3 spans 17 amino acids. V dropped 0 bases and J dropped 8 bases, with 19 bases sitting between them. CDR3 region: CASSQDRGDGPGEKLFF. Here the CDR3 DNA reads TGCGCCAGCAGCCAAGATCGTGGGGACGGCCCCGGCGAAAAACTGTTTTTT.

The sample holds many counts of this clonotype. J is TRBJ1-1 and V is TRBV28; 7 nucleotides align to TRBD1. Germline assignment: CDR1 MDHEN and CDR2 SYDVKM. The CDR3 consists of 15 residues. The J segment lost 3 bases and the V segment lost 5 bases, leaving 9 bases of the junction unmatched. The CDR3 region has the DNA TGTGCCAGCAGTCAGACTCTTCAGGGGGACACTGAAGCTTTCTTT. It yields the protein CASSQTLQGDTEAFF.

This clonotype was detected ten times or more. The V and J genes are TRBV12-3 or TRBV12-4 and TRBJ2-1, with no clear D. Deletions cut 1 base from V and 4 bases from J, with 5 bases between. This CDR3 is 13 amino acids long. The CDR3 region has the DNA TGTGCCAGCAGTTTAGGACTTTACAATGAGCAGTTCTTC. This translates into CASSLGLYNEQFF.

This clonotype was recorded many times. This sequence joins TRBV20-1 and TRBJ2-7; 14 nucleotides match TRBD2. CDR3 length: 14 residues. From germline, CDR1 is DFQATT and CDR2 SNEGSKA (reference sequence). V trimming: 3 bases; J trimming: 4 bases; junction bases outside the gene matches: 2. The CDR3 bases are TGCAGTGCTAGGGGACTAGCGGGAGTGTACGAGCAGTACTTC. Translated, it gives CSARGLAGVYEQYF.

There are many counts of this clonotype. CDR3 amino acids: CASSYPDGREQYF. The CDR3 DNA sequence: TGCGCCAGCAGCTACCCTGACGGACGCGAGCAGTACTTC. The genes are TRBV5-1 and TRBJ2-7; no clear D. Germline loops: CDR1 SGHRS, CDR2 YFSETQ. Trimming shortened V by 3 bases and J by 6 bases, and 13 bases separated the two germline ends. The CDR3 extends over 13 amino acids.

The genes are TRBV28 and TRBJ2-4; D is perhaps TRBD1 (5 bases). V dropped 1 base and J dropped 4 bases, with 8 bases sitting between them. The CDR3 totals 14 residues. Germline values: CDR1 MDHEN, CDR2 SYDVKM. The CDR3 nucleotides read TGTGCCAGCAGTTTATCAGGGTTTAAAAACATTCAGTACTTC. The encoded protein is CASSLSGFKNIQYF.

This clonotype was seen ten or more times. The chain joins TRBV10-3 to TRBJ2-7; D uncertain. CDR1 and CDR2 (germline): ENHRY, SYGVKD. The ends were cut back, 4 bases at V and 2 bases at J, with 12 bases in the middle. The CDR3 has 14 residues. The CDR3 bases are TGTGCCATCAGTGGGCTAGATAATGCCTACGAGCAGTACTTC. The encoded protein is CAISGLDNAYEQYF.

This clonotype showed up many times. The J gene is TRBJ1-3, the V gene TRBV28; no firm D call. V gave up 3 bases and J gave up 8 bases, with 11 bases separating them. Germline V lookup: CDR1 MDHEN, CDR2 SYDVKM. The CDR3 contains 13 residues. The CDR3: CASSLPDSYTIYF. In DNA, the CDR3 is TGTGCCAGCAGTTTGCCAGACTCCTACACCATATATTTT.

At least ten counts were recorded for this clonotype. This sequence joins TRBV27 and TRBJ2-3, with D hard to call. Germline CDR1 and CDR2: MNHEY and SMNVEV (reference sequence). The CDR3 is 13 amino acids. Trimming stripped 3 bases from V and 4 bases from J, with 8 bases between. CDR3: CASSFGGPDTQYF. Here the CDR3 DNA reads TGTGCCAGCAGTTTTGGTGGTCCAGATACGCAGTATTTT.

This clonotype was observed at least ten times. This chain links TRBV10-2 with TRBJ1-4, with 7 positions matching TRBD1. The CDR3 runs to 14 residues. Germline loops: CDR1 WSHSY, CDR2 SAAADI. The trim removed 6 bases at V and 8 bases at J, leaving 9 bases unmatched. CDR3 sequence (DNA): TGCGCCAGCAGGCCCCAGGGGGTGGGCGAAAAACTGTTTTTT. Amino acids: CASRPQGVGEKLFF.

This clonotype was found a few times. V gene TRBV7-9 combines with J gene TRBJ1-1; 8 nucleotides line up with TRBD1. The trim removed 5 bases at V and 6 bases at J, leaving 17 bases unmatched. Germline assignment: CDR1 SEHNR and CDR2 FQNEAQ (reference sequence). This CDR3 contains 17 residues. This CDR3 reads CASSLTRTDRGFAEAFF. The CDR3 nucleotides are TGTGCCAGCAGCCTCACTAGGACCGACAGGGGTTTTGCTGAAGCTTTCTTT.

In this sample, this clonotype turned up many times. J is TRBJ2-3 and V is TRBV12-3 or TRBV12-4; D unresolved. CDR3 length: 11 residues. V was pared by 3 bases and J by 8 bases, with 6 bases between. CDR3 loop: CASSLKGTQYF. The CDR3 region has the DNA TGTGCCAGCAGTTTGAAGGGTACGCAGTATTTT.

This clonotype was counted many times. This sequence joins TRBV20-1 and TRBJ1-2; D perhaps matches TRBD1 (6 bases). Trimming cost V 3 bases and J 2 bases, with 10 bases left between them. This CDR3 is built from 13 residues. Germline CDR1 DFQATT, CDR2 SNEGSKA (reference sequence). CDR3 loop: CSARRQENYGYTF. CDR3 sequence (DNA): TGCAGTGCTAGGAGACAGGAGAACTATGGCTACACCTTC.

Ten or more counts support this clonotype. The V call is TRBV4-1, the J call TRBJ1-2; 7 bases line up with TRBD1. CDR3 length: 17 amino acids. Trimming removed 1 base from V and 2 bases from J; junction bases left unmatched: 10. Germline V lookup: CDR1 MGHRA, CDR2 YSYEKL. CDR3 DNA: TGCGCCAGCAGCCAAGTAGGTACAGGGGTCATCAACTATGGCTACACCTTC. Protein product: CASSQVGTGVINYGYTF.